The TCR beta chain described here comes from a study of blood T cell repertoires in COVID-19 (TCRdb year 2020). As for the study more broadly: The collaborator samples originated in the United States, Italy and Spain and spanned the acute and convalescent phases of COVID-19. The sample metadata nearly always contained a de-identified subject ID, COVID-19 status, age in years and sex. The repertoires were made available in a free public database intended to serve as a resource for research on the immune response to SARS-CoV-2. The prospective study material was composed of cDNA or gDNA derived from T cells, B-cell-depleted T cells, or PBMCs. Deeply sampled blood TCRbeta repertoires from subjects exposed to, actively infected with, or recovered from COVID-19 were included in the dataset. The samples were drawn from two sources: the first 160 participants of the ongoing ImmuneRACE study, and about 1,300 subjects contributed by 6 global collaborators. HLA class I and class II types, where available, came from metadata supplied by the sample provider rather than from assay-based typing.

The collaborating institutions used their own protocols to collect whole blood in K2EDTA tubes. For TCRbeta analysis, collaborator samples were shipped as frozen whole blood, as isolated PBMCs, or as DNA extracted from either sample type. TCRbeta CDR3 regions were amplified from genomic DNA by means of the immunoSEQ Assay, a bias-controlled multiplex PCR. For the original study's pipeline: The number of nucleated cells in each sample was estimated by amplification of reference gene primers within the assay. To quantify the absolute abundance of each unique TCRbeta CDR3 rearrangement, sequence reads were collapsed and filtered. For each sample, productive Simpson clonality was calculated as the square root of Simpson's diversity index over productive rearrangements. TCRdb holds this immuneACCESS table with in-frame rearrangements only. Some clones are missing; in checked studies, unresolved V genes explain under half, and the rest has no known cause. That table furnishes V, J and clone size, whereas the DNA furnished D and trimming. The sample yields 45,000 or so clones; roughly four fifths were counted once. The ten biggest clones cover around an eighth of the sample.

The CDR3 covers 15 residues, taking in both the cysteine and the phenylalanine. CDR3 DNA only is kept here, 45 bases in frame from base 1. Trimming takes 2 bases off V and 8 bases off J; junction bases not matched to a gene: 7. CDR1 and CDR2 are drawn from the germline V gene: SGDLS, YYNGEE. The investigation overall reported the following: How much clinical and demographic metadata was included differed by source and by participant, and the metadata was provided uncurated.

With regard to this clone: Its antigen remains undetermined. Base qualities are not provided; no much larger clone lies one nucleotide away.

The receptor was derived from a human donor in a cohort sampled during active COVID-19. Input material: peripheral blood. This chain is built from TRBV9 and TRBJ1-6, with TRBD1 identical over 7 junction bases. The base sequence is TGTGCCAGCAGCGTTCTGACAGGGTCCGATTCACCCCTCCACTTT. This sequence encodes CASSVLTGSDSPLHF.